The present T cell receptor beta chain was sequenced within a study of cytomegalovirus exposure and HLA in healthy donors. This CDR3 is built from 16 residues. Vbeta (60) and Jbeta (13) primers were used in the PCR. The authors' processing: In a later analysis, the count reached roughly 80 million unique TCR beta chains, with around 10 million shared. Measured with immunoSEQ multiplex PCR; TCRdb has only the in-frame clones, and not every one. The V and J calls and the clone size are those of that table, but D and trimming were determined from the DNA. Among around 140,000 clones listed, about 76% were seen once. Healthy donors of bone marrow made up the group.

The origin of this receptor is a woman aged 40 to 50 in good health and CMV-seronegative. Sequenced: PBMCs. The genes are TRBV21-1 and TRBJ1-6; the DNA was not compared with TRBD1, the D call given in the table. TRBV21-1 is classified as a pseudogene. The CDR3 DNA reads TGTGCCAGCAGCAAAGAAGTGACAGGGCCCGATTCACCCCTCCACTTT. Amino acids: CASSKEVTGPDSPLHF.